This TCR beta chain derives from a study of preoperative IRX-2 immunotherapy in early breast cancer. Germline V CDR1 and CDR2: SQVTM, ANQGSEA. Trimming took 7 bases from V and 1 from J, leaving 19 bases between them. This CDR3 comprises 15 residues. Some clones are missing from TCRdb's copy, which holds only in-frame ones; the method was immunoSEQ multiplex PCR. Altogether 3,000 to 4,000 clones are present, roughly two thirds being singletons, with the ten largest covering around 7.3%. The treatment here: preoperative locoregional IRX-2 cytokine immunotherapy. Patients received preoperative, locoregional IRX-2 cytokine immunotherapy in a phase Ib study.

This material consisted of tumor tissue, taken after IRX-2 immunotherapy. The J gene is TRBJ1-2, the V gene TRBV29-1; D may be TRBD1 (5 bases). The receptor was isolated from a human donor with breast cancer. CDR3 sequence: CSARGVVTDNYGYTF. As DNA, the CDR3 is TGCAGCGCTAGAGGGGTCGTGACAGATAACTATGGCTACACCTTC.